This T cell receptor beta chain was sequenced in a study of T cell responses to AZD1222 COVID-19 vaccine. Study results and limitations: There were repertoire samples only from the period after the peak T cell response.

Comments on this clone: No antigen is known for it.

CDR3 length: 17 residues. V gave up 2 bases and J gave up 0 bases, with 14 bases separating them. Germline V CDR1 and CDR2: LGHDT, YNNKEL (reference sequence). Here immunoSEQ multiplex PCR was the method, and the copy in TCRdb shows in-frame clones only, minus some. The table has roughly 91,000 clones, roughly 87% seen once. The sequencing used peripheral blood, collected on day 0 of AZD1222 vaccination. The chain links TRBV3-1 (or the pseudogene TRBV3-2) to TRBJ2-1; D is possibly TRBD1 (6 bases). This TCR derives from an adult in good health. CDR3 DNA sequence: TGTGCCAGCAGCCAACCCCGACAGGCGAGCTCCTACAATGAGCAGTTCTTC. Its protein product is CASSQPRQASSYNEQFF.